A selection of T cell receptor beta chains follows, all from one sample in a study of blood T cell repertoires in COVID-19. Repertoires were generated with immunoSEQ multiplex PCR, while TCRdb's copy carries only in-frame clones and drops some. The sample yields roughly 330,000 clones, around 89% seen once. The specimen sequenced was peripheral blood. The receptors shown here come from a woman aged 45-59 years with active or convalescent COVID-19. CDR3s leave out the opening cysteine and the closing phenylalanine or tryptophan. Each record gives: J gene, V gene, CDR3 protein.

TRBJ1-1	TRBV30	AWRTGREGEAF
TRBJ2-3	TRBV7-2	ASSSSADTQY
TRBJ2-5	TRBV19	ASRGIGGATRETQY
TRBJ1-4	TRBV29-1	SARGQGEEKLF
TRBJ2-3	TRBV11-3	ASSLESGRGTDTQY
TRBJ2-5	TRBV7-8	ASSPQTGRETQY
TRBJ2-1	TRBV9	ASSLIAGLEQF
TRBJ1-4	TRBV2	ASGQVATNEKLF
TRBJ1-1	TRBV7-2	ASSLVSGPYTEAF
TRBJ2-6	TRBV9	ASSAILGQGSGANVLT
TRBJ1-4	TRBV6-5	ASSPSGLNEKLF
TRBJ1-5	TRBV2	ASRFQGSGNQPQH
TRBJ1-1	TRBV2	ASIKHRDSFAF
TRBJ1-1	TRBV30	AWSRQGRAEAF
TRBJ1-2	TRBV27	ASSLSQGPYGYT
TRBJ2-3	TRBV2	ASRTGWPTDTQY
TRBJ2-7	TRBV7-2	ASRSLRFEEQY
TRBJ1-2	TRBV7-2	ASSPRGGAGYGYT
TRBJ1-1	TRBV11-2	ASSLQGEKRTEAF
TRBJ1-1	TRBV11-2	ASSLEGAEAF
TRBJ2-1	TRBV4-3	ASSHRTDSSYNEQF
TRBJ1-2	TRBV30	AWATETNYGYT
TRBJ2-4	TRBV4-1	ASSQDSSIPQY
TRBJ1-2	TRBV7-9	ASSLGQGLYGYT
TRBJ2-1	TRBV19	ASSIPQAPWDEQF
TRBJ1-2	TRBV29-1	SVEASGQGANYGYT
TRBJ1-5	TRBV28	ASSDDTKDNQPQH
TRBJ2-3	TRBV5-1	ASSVDLTDTQY
TRBJ2-1	TRBV23-1	ASSQSERGKSSYNEQF
TRBJ2-1	TRBV10-3	AIRTSGSPVDEQF
TRBJ2-7	TRBV10-3	ATSDRDRGYEQY
TRBJ2-7	TRBV18	ASSATGEEQY